Below, one TCR beta chain is given with its context. Its cognate antigen is unknown. TCRdb's table, derived via immunoSEQ multiplex PCR, lists solely in-frame clones and lacks some. Here the sample spans 150,000 to 200,000 clones, 87% being singletons. The germline V gene has CDR1 LGHDT and CDR2 YNNKEL (reference sequence). J gave up 2 bases and V 8 bases, and 6 bases lay outside the gene matches. The CDR3 consists of 15 residues. The entry originates in a study of T cell responses to AZD1222 COVID-19 vaccine. Study observations and caveats: Spike-spanning, vaccine-associated CD4 TCRs were dominant at 160-218 and 743-854. Repertoires were collected only later (after the peak T cell response had occurred). Most donors were white British, females outnumbered males, and clonal diversity was possibly underestimated.

The source of this sequence is an adult in good health. The starting material was peripheral blood, obtained on day 0 of MenACWY control vaccination. The chain couples TRBV3-1 (or the pseudogene TRBV3-2) to TRBJ2-2; 9 bases are a match to TRBD2. For the CDR3, the DNA is TGTGCCAGCCATCAGCGGGGGGCAAACACCGGGGAGCTGTTTTTT. It codes for CASHQRGANTGELFF.